This entry features one T cell receptor (beta chain) sequence. The data were obtained in a study of blood T cell repertoires in COVID-19. How the authors handled the data: Nucleated cell number was recorded as an estimate derived from reference gene primer amplification. Clones were read by immunoSEQ multiplex PCR, and TCRdb kept only the in-frame ones, dropping some. V, J and clone size reflect that table, while D and trimming were determined from the DNA. The sample records over 50,000 clones, 70% to 80% being singletons. The V gene's germline CDR1 is MNHEY and CDR2 SVGEGT. Trimming took 4 bases from V and 0 from J; bases not matched to a gene: 8. This CDR3 has 18 residues.

The sequencing sample was made of peripheral blood. The chain carries TRBV6-2 or TRBV6-3 and TRBJ2-2, with 10 nucleotides matching TRBD2. This sequence originates from an elderly man with active or convalescent COVID-19. The DNA of the CDR3 is TGTGCCAGCAGTTGGGGACTAGCGAGACGTTCGAACACCGGGGAGCTGTTTTTT. It encodes CASSWGLARRSNTGELFF.